One sample yielded the 24 T cell receptor beta chains listed below, sequenced in a study of OX40 agonist ivuxolimab in advanced cancers. Only in-frame clones appear in the TCRdb table, and some are missing; sequencing was by immunoSEQ multiplex PCR. The data hold around 62,000 clones, with 70% to 90% observed a single time. The source was CD4+ or CD8+ T cells sorted from blood, collected in a trial of the OX40 agonist ivuxolimab. The receptors shown here come from an adult with an advanced solid tumor such as melanoma, head and neck, liver or kidney cancer.

This sequence joins TRBV19 and TRBJ1-4, with D perhaps TRBD1 (5 bases). The V and J ends lost 5 bases and 0 bases respectively, with 19 bases between them. The CDR3 sequence is 18 residues long. From germline, CDR1 is LNHDA and CDR2 SQIVND (reference sequence). CDR3 residues: CASSRRQTTLATNEKLFF. The CDR3 nucleotides read TGTGCCAGTAGTCGGAGACAGACAACTCTTGCAACTAATGAAAAACTGTTTTTT.

This chain links TRBV5-6 with TRBJ1-5, with D tentatively TRBD1 (6 bases). V lost 3 bases, J lost 7 bases, and 17 bases lay in between. This CDR3 has 15 residues. Per the germline V gene, CDR1 is SGHDT and CDR2 is YYEEEE. As DNA, the CDR3 is TGTGCCAGCAGCTCACGACAGGTATGGAGCCAGCCCCAGCATTTT. It translates to CASSSRQVWSQPQHF.

V is TRBV29-1 and J is TRBJ1-5; the match to TRBD1 covers 7 bases. There are 12 residues in the CDR3. Germline lookup yields CDR1 SQVTM and CDR2 ANQGSEA. V lost 7 bases, J lost 4 bases, and 4 bases stayed unmatched. The CDR3 bases are TGCAGCGGACAGACAGGGAATCAGCCCCAGCATTTT. It specifies CSGQTGNQPQHF.

The rearrangement links TRBV5-1 to TRBJ1-1; TRBD1 matches 9 bases. V trimming: 4 bases; J trimming: 3 bases; junction bases outside the gene matches: 4. The CDR3 is 14 amino acids. Germline V gene sequence: CDR1 SGHRS, CDR2 YFSETQ. In DNA, the CDR3 is TGCGCCAGCAGCAGGACAGGGGTGGACACTGAAGCTTTCTTT. Its protein is CASSRTGVDTEAFF.

This clone turned up a few times. The V gene is TRBV2, the J gene TRBJ1-2; 7 bases agree with TRBD1. The CDR3 is 17 residues long. Germline V gene lookup returns CDR1 SNHLY and CDR2 FYNNEI. V dropped 5 bases and J dropped 6; count of bases not matched to a gene: 18. The CDR3 nucleotides are TGTGCCAGCAGTCGCGGGGGGACAGCACTACCTCCGGATGGCTACACCTTC. This gives the protein CASSRGGTALPPDGYTF.

The CDR3 nucleotides read TGCGCCAGCAGCCAAGATCCCCCCAGCGGATATTACAATGAGCAGTTCTTC. It codes for CASSQDPPSGYYNEQFF. The V call is TRBV4-1, the J call TRBJ2-1; D may be TRBD2 (5 bases). The CDR3 extends over 17 amino acids. Germline V gene sequence: CDR1 MGHRA, CDR2 YSYEKL. With 0 bases removed from V and 4 bases from J, the gap between germline ends came to 16 bases.

This clone was observed once. This chain connects TRBV5-1 to TRBJ2-3, with TRBD1 matching over 10 bases. With V trimmed by 0 bases and J by 5 bases, 3 bases remained unmatched. Germline-derived CDR1 and CDR2 are SGHRS and YFSETQ. The CDR3 is made up of 15 amino acids. The CDR3 DNA reads TGCGCCAGCAGCTTGGAAGGGACAGGGGTAGATACGCAGTATTTT. Translated, it gives CASSLEGTGVDTQYF.

This CDR3 reads CASSLWLAGRNEQFF. For the CDR3, the DNA is TGTGCCAGCAGCCTCTGGCTAGCGGGTCGGAATGAGCAGTTCTTC. V is TRBV7-9 and J is TRBJ2-1, with TRBD2 matching over 8 bases. The CDR3 extends over 15 amino acids. Germline CDR1 reads SEHNR; CDR2 reads FQNEAQ (reference sequence). J lost 7 bases, V lost 5 bases, and 10 bases had no gene match.

This chain links TRBV25-1 with TRBJ2-5; D may match TRBD1 or TRBD2 (7 bases each). CDR1 and CDR2 (germline): MGHDK, SYGVNS. The CDR3 has 16 amino acids. Trimming pared 7 bases from V and 4 bases from J, leaving 22 bases between. Here the CDR3 reads CASTQSGGGWAETQYF. For the CDR3, the DNA is TGTGCCAGCACCCAATCAGGGGGGGGCTGGGCAGAGACCCAGTACTTC.

V and J are TRBV7-3 and TRBJ2-1; no clear D. This CDR3 comprises 16 residues. The V gene lost 2 bases and the J gene lost 2 bases, with 13 bases spanning the gap. CDR1 is SGHTA and CDR2 is FQGTGA in the germline V gene. The DNA of the CDR3 is TGTGCCAGCAGCTTATCACCGGGCCTTACCTACAATGAGCAGTTCTTC. Translated, it gives CASSLSPGLTYNEQFF.

The chain links TRBV27 to TRBJ2-2; D ambiguous. The CDR3 is 13 amino acids. The germline V gene encodes CDR1 MNHEY and CDR2 SMNVEV (reference sequence). V was trimmed by 0 bases and J by 3 bases, leaving 2 bases between them. CDR3 protein: CASSLSYTGELFF. The CDR3 DNA sequence: TGTGCCAGCAGTTTATCGTACACCGGGGAGCTGTTTTTT.

This chain connects TRBV28 to TRBJ2-7, with 8 bases that match TRBD1. The V gene end was trimmed by 1 base and the J gene end by 1 base; junction bases not matched to a gene: 3. The CDR3 extends over 15 amino acids. Germline V CDR1 and CDR2: MDHEN, SYDVKM. DNA of the CDR3: TGTGCCAGCAGTTTATTTGGACAGGGATCCTACGAGCAGTACTTC. Translation gives CASSLFGQGSYEQYF.

This rearrangement joins TRBV28 to TRBJ1-2, with D uncertain. Deletions cut 2 bases from V and 5 bases from J, with 15 bases between. The CDR3 sequence is 15 residues long. Germline V CDR1 and CDR2: MDHEN, SYDVKM. CDR3 DNA sequence: TGTGCCAGCAGTTTAAAAACGGCGATCGGGTATGGCTACACCTTC. This codes for CASSLKTAIGYGYTF.

CDR3 region: CASSFTGGDGNTIYF. CDR3 in DNA: TGTGCCAGCAGCTTTACAGGGGGCGATGGAAACACCATATATTTT. V and J are TRBV7-8 and TRBJ1-3, with TRBD1 identical over 9 bases. Germline CDR1 SGHVS, CDR2 FQNEAQ. V was clipped by 3 bases and J by 3 bases; unmatched bases: 3. This CDR3 has 15 amino acids.

V gene TRBV5-8 combines with J gene TRBJ1-1; tentatively, D is TRBD1 (6 bases). Trimming stripped 3 bases from V and 6 bases from J, with 18 bases between. The CDR3 runs to 15 residues. Germline V CDR1 and CDR2: SGHTS, YDEGEE. The CDR3 coding sequence is TGTGCCAGCAGCTGGGGGCCTCATCTAGCGGCTGAAGCTTTCTTT. It codes for CASSWGPHLAAEAFF.

The J gene is TRBJ1-2, the V gene TRBV5-5; TRBD1 matches 7 bases. The V and J ends lost 8 bases and 6 bases, in that order; junction bases with no gene match: 13. In germline, CDR1 is SGHKS, CDR2 YYEKEE (reference sequence). The CDR3 has 14 amino acids. The CDR3 reads CASSPWTGRDGYTF. For the CDR3, the DNA is TGTGCCAGTAGCCCCTGGACAGGACGCGATGGCTACACCTTC.

The chain has TRBV18 and TRBJ1-3; TRBD1 might be the D (6 bases). The germline CDR1 and CDR2 sequences are KGHSH and LQKENI. The CDR3 consists of 16 residues. Trimming took 3 bases from V and 1 from J, leaving 13 bases between them. CDR3: CASSPGTGRSGNTIYF. CDR3 DNA: TGTGCCAGCTCACCGGGAACAGGGAGGTCTGGAAACACCATATATTTT. Supplemented by reference TRBV18 and TRBJ1-3, the full variable domain reads NAGVMQNPRHLVRRRGQEARLRCSPMKGHSHVYWYRQLPEEGLKFMVYLQKENIIDESGMPKERFSAEFPKEGPSILRIQQVVRGDSAAYFCASSPGTGRSGNTIYFGEGSWLTVV.

The chain employs TRBV5-1 and TRBJ2-7; 8 bases line up with TRBD1. V lost 5 bases and J lost 4; bases outside the gene matches: 8. The CDR3 is made up of 14 amino acids. Per germline, CDR1 SGHRS and CDR2 YFSETQ. The DNA for the CDR3 is TGCGCCAGCAGTCCGGCGGGACAGGTATACGAGCAGTACTTC. Translating it yields CASSPAGQVYEQYF.

The chain uses TRBV4-1 and TRBJ2-2, with 10 positions matching TRBD1. V shed 5 bases, J shed 4 bases, and the junction held 7 bases outside the gene matches. The germline CDR1 and CDR2 sequences are MGHRA and YSYEKL. CDR3 length: 16 amino acids. CDR3 loop: CASSRGQGVTTGELFF. The CDR3 DNA reads as TGCGCCAGCAGCAGAGGACAGGGGGTGACCACCGGGGAGCTGTTTTTT.

DNA of the CDR3: TGTGCCTCCGGGGGGGGGACTAATGAAAAACTGTTTTTT. Translation gives CASGGGTNEKLFF. The V gene is TRBV11-2, the J gene TRBJ1-4, with D perhaps TRBD1 (5 bases). Per the germline V gene, CDR1 is SGHAT and CDR2 is FQNNGV. The CDR3 loop spans 13 amino acids. V lost 11 bases to trimming and J lost 2 bases, with 12 bases between them.

In nucleotides, the CDR3 is TGTGCCAGCTCACCAGGGCGTGGGACAGATACGCAGTATTTT. Translation: CASSPGRGTDTQYF. The chain joins TRBV18 to TRBJ2-3; D call uncertain. The CDR3 is made up of 14 amino acids. V lost 2 bases and J lost 3, with 9 bases in between. Per germline, CDR1 KGHSH and CDR2 LQKENI.

V gene TRBV6-5 combines with J gene TRBJ2-4; 7 bases fit TRBD2. This CDR3 is 14 amino acids long. CDR1 and CDR2 from the germline V gene are MNHEY and SVGAGI. After removal of 6 bases from V and 6 bases from J, the junction contained 8 bases not matched to a gene. The CDR3, as DNA: TGTGCCAGCAGCCCCTGGGGGGGTCGAAACATTCAGTACTTC. The encoded protein is CASSPWGGRNIQYF.

This clone occurred once. This chain joins TRBV19 and TRBJ1-5; D may be TRBD1 (6 bases). V lost 6 bases and J 6 bases, leaving 9 bases between the germline ends. The germline V gene has CDR1 LNHDA and CDR2 SQIVND (reference sequence). CDR3 length equals 12 residues. Here the CDR3 reads CASSRDIQPQHF. The DNA for the CDR3 is TGTGCCAGTAGCCGGGACATTCAGCCCCAGCATTTT. Full variable domain (rest looked up from reference TRBV19 and TRBJ1-5): DGGITQSPKYLFRKEGQNVTLSCEQNLNHDAMYWYRQDPGQGLRLIYYSQIVNDFQKGDIAEGYSVSREKKESFPLTVTSAQKNPTAFYLCASSRDIQPQHFGDGTRLSIL.

The chain is built from TRBV7-9 and TRBJ2-1; D remains ambiguous. Germline V gives CDR1 SEHNR, CDR2 FQNEAQ (reference sequence). V was clipped by 1 base and J by 0 bases, with 10 bases between them. CDR3 length: 16 amino acids. CDR3 protein: CASSLVWSSSYNEQFF. The CDR3 DNA is TGTGCCAGCAGCTTAGTGTGGTCGAGCTCCTACAATGAGCAGTTCTTC.